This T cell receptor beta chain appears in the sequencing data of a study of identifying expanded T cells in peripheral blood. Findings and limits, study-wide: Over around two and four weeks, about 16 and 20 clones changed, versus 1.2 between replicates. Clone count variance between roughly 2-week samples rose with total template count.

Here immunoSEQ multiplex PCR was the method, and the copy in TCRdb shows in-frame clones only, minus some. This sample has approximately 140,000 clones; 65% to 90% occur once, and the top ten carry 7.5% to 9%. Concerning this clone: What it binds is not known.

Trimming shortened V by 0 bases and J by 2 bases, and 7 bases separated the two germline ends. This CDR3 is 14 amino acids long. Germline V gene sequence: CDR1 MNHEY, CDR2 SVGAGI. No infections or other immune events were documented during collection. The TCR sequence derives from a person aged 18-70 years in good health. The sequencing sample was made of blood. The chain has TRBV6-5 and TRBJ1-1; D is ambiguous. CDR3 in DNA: TGTGCCAGCAGTTACTCTCGTCTAAACACTGAAGCTTTCTTT. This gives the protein CASSYSRLNTEAFF.